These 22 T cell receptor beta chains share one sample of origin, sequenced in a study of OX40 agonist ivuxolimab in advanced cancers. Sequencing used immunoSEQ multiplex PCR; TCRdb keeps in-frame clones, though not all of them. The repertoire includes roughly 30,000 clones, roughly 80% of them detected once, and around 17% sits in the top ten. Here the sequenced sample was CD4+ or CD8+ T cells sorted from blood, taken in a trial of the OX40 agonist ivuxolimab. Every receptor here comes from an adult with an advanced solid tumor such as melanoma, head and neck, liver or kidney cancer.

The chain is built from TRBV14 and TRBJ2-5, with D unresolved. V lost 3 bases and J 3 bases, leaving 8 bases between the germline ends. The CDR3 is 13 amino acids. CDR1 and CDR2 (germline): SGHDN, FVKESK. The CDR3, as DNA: TGTGCCAGCAGCCAGTGGCCGGAAGAGACCCAGTACTTC. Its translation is CASSQWPEETQYF.

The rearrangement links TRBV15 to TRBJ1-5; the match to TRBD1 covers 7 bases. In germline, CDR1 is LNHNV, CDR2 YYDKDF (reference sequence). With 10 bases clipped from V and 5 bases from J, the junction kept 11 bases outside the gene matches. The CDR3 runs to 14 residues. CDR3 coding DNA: TGTGCCATCAGAGAGACAGGGTGGGATCAGCCCCAGCATTTT. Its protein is CAIRETGWDQPQHF.

The CDR3 spells CASSLWTGSNSPLHF. The CDR3 DNA sequence: TGTGCCAGCAGCCTATGGACAGGGTCAAATTCACCCCTCCACTTT. V and J are TRBV11-2 and TRBJ1-6, with 8 positions matching TRBD1. CDR3 length: 15 amino acids. V was clipped by 5 bases and J by 7 bases; unmatched bases: 7. In germline, CDR1 is SGHAT, CDR2 FQNNGV.

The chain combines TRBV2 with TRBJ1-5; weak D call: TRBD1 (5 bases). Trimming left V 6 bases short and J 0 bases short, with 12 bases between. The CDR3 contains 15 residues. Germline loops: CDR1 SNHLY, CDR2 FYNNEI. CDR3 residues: CASRVTEFSNQPQHF. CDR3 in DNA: TGTGCCAGCAGGGTGACAGAGTTTAGCAATCAGCCCCAGCATTTT.

This chain's CDR3 is CASSFSTMAANYEQYF. CDR3 sequence (DNA): TGTGCCAGCAGTTTTAGTACGATGGCAGCGAACTACGAGCAGTACTTC. This sequence joins TRBV27 and TRBJ2-7, with no clear D. Trimming removed 3 bases from V and 3 bases from J, with 18 bases in between. Germline-derived CDR1 and CDR2 are MNHEY and SMNVEV (reference sequence). The length of the CDR3 is 16 residues.

CDR3 sequence (DNA): TGTGCCAGCAGCCCGGGGACTAGCGGGGGGTACGAGCAGTACTTC. This encodes CASSPGTSGGYEQYF. The chain has TRBV11-2 and TRBJ2-7; TRBD2 matches 15 bases. CDR3 length: 15 residues. The ends lost 5 bases at V and 4 bases at J; junction bases unmatched: 3. Germline-derived CDR1 and CDR2 are SGHAT and FQNNGV.

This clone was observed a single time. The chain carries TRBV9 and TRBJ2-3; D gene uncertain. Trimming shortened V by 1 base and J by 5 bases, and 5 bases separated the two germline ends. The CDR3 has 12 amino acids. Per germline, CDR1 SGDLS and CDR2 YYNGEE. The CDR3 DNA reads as TGTGCCAGCAGCGTAACGGGAGATACGCAGTATTTT. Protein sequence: CASSVTGDTQYF. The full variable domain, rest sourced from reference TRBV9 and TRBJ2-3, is DSGVTQTPKHLITATGQRVTLRCSPRSGDLSVYWYQQSLDQGLQFLIQYYNGEERAKGNILERFSAQQFPDLHSELNLSSLELGDSALYFCASSVTGDTQYFGPGTRLTVL.

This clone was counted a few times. CDR3 in amino acids: CASSVGYEQYF. CDR3 bases: TGTGCCAGCAGTGTAGGCTACGAGCAGTACTTC. J is TRBJ2-7 and V is TRBV2; D is undetermined. V was pared by 4 bases and J by 3 bases, with 4 bases between. The germline CDR1 and CDR2 sequences are SNHLY and FYNNEI. The CDR3 has 11 amino acids.

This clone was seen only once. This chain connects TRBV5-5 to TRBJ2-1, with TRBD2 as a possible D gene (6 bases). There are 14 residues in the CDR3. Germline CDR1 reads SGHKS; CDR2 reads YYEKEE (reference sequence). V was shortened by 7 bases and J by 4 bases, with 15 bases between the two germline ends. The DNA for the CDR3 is TGTGCCAGCCGTTTACAGCGGGTTTACAATGAGCAGTTCTTC. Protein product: CASRLQRVYNEQFF.

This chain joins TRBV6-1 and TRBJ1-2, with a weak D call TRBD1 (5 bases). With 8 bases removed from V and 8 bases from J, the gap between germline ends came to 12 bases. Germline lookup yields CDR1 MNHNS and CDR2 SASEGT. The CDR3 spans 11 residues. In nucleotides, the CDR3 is TGTGCCAGCGGGGGAGGTCTGGGCTACACCTTC. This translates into CASGGGLGYTF.

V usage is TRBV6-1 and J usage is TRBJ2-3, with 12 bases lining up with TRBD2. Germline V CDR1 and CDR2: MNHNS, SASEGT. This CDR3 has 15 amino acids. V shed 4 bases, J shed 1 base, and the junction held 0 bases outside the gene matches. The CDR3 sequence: CASSGLAGGTDTQYF. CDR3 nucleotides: TGTGCCAGCAGTGGACTAGCGGGAGGCACAGATACGCAGTATTTT.

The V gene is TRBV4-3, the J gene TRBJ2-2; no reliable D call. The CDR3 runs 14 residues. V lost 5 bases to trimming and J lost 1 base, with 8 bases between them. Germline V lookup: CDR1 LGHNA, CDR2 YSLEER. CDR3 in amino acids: CASSSSRNTGELFF. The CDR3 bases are TGCGCCAGCAGCTCTTCACGGAACACCGGGGAGCTGTTTTTT.

The DNA of the CDR3 is TGTGCCAGCAGTTACTCGGCGTCCGCTGGAAACACCATATATTTT. Translated: CASSYSASAGNTIYF. The rearrangement joins TRBV6-5 to TRBJ1-3; D not resolved. CDR3 size: 15 residues. Looked up from germline, CDR1 is MNHEY and CDR2 is SVGAGI. Trimming cost V 0 bases and J 2 bases, with 8 bases left between them.

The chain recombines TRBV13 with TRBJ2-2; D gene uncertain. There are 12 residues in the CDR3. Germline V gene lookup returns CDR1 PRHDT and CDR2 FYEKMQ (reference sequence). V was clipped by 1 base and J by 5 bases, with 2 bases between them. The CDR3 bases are TGTGCCAGCAGCTTAGATACCGGGGAGCTGTTTTTT. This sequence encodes CASSLDTGELFF.

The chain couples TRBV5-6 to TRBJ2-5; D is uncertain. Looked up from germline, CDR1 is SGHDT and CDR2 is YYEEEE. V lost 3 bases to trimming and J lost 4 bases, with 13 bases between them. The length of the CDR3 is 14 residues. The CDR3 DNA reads TGTGCCAGCAGCTGGATGGGAAATGGAGAGACCCAGTACTTC. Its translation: CASSWMGNGETQYF.

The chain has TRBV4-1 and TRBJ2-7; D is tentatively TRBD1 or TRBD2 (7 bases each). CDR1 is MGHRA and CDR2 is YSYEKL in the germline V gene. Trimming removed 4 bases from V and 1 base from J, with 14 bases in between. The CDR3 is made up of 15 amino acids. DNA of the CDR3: TGCGCCAGCAGCCCCCTCAGGGGGGGATCCTACGAGCAGTACTTC. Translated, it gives CASSPLRGGSYEQYF.

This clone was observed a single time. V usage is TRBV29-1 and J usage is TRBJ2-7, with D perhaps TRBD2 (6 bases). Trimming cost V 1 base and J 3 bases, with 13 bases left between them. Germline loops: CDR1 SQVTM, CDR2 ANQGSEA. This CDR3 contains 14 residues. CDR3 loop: CSVEGQGGIYEQYF. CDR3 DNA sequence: TGCAGCGTTGAAGGGCAGGGAGGTATCTACGAGCAGTACTTC.

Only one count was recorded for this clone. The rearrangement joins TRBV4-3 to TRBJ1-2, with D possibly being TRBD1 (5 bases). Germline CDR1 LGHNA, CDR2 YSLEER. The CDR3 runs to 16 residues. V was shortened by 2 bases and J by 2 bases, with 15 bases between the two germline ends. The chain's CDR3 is CASSQTVGLSNYGYTF. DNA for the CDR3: TGCGCCAGCAGCCAAACGGTGGGGCTCAGCAACTATGGCTACACCTTC.

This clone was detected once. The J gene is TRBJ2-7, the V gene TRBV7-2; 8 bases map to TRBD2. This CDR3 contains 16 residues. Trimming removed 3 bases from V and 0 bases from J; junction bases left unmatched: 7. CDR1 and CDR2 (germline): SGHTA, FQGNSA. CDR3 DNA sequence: TGTGCCAGCAGCTTTCCGAGCGGGAGAGGCTCCTACGAGCAGTACTTC. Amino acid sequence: CASSFPSGRGSYEQYF.

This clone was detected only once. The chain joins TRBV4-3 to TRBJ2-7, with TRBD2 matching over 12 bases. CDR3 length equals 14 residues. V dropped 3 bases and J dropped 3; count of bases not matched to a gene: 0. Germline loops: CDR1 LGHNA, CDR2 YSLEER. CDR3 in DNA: TGCGCCAGCAGCCAGGGACTAGCGGGCTACGAGCAGTACTTC. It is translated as CASSQGLAGYEQYF.

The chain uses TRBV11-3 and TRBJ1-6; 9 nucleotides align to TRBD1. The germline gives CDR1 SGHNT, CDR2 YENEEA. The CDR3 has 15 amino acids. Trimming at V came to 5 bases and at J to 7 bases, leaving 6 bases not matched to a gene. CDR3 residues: CASSHGTGRNSPLHF. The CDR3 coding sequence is TGTGCCAGCAGCCACGGGACAGGGCGGAATTCACCCCTCCACTTT.

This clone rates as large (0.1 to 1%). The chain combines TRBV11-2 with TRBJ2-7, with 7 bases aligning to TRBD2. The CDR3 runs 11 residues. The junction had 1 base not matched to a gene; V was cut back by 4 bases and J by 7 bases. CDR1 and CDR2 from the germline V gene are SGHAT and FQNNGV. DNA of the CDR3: TGTGCCAGCAGCTCGGGACTAGAGCAGTACTTC. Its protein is CASSSGLEQYF.